The 3 T cell receptor beta chains presented below share a single source sample, sequenced in a study of blood T cell repertoires in COVID-19. The assay was immunoSEQ multiplex PCR, and TCRdb's table has in-frame clones only and misses some. Of about 130,000 clones in the sample, 84% were seen once. The material sequenced was peripheral blood. Source of these receptors: a human donor in a cohort sampled during active COVID-19.

This chain uses TRBV11-3 with TRBJ2-7; D is possibly TRBD2 (6 bases). The germline gives CDR1 SGHNT, CDR2 YENEEA. Trimming stripped 2 bases from V and 3 bases from J, with 11 bases between. This CDR3 region has 14 residues. This chain's CDR3 is CASSLMAGRYEQYF. CDR3 DNA: TGTGCCAGCAGCTTAATGGCGGGGCGCTACGAGCAGTACTTC. Supplemented by reference TRBV11-3 and TRBJ2-7, the full variable domain reads EAGVVQSPRYKIIEKKQPVAFWCNPISGHNTLYWYLQNLGQGPELLIRYENEEAVDDSQLPKDRFSAERLKGVDSTLKIQPAELGDSAVYLCASSLMAGRYEQYFGPGTRLTVT.

In DNA form, the CDR3 reads TGTGCCAGCAGCGTAGCTCCGTTATCCGGGGAGCTGTTTTTT. Translated: CASSVAPLSGELFF. The chain uses TRBV9 and TRBJ2-2; D unclear. CDR1 and CDR2 from the germline V gene are SGDLS and YYNGEE. The CDR3 runs to 14 residues. V lost 0 bases and J 6 bases, leaving 9 bases between the germline ends.

The rearrangement uses TRBV29-1 and TRBJ1-1; D gene uncertain. This CDR3 contains 17 residues. Deletions cut 0 bases from V and 0 bases from J, with 17 bases between. Per germline, CDR1 SQVTM and CDR2 ANQGSEA. The CDR3 spells CSVEDRGLDHMNTEAFF. CDR3 sequence (DNA): TGCAGCGTTGAAGATCGAGGGCTCGATCACATGAACACTGAAGCTTTCTTT.